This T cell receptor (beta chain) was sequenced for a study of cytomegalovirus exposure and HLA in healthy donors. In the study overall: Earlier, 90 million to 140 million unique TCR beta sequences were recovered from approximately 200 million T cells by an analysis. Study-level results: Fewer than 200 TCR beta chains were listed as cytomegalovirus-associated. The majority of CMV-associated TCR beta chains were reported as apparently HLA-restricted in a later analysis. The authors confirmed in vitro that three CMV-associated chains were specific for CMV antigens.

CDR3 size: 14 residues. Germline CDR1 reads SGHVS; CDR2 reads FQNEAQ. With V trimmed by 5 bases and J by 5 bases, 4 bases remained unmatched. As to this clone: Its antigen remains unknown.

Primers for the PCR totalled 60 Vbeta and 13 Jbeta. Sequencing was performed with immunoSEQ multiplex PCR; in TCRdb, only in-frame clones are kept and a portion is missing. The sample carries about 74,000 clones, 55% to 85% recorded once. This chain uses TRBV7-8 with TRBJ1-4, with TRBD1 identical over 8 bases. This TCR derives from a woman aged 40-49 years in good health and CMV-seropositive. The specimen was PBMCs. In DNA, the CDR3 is TGTGCCAGCAGCAAGACAGGGGTCAATGAAAAACTGTTTTTT. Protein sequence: CASSKTGVNEKLFF.